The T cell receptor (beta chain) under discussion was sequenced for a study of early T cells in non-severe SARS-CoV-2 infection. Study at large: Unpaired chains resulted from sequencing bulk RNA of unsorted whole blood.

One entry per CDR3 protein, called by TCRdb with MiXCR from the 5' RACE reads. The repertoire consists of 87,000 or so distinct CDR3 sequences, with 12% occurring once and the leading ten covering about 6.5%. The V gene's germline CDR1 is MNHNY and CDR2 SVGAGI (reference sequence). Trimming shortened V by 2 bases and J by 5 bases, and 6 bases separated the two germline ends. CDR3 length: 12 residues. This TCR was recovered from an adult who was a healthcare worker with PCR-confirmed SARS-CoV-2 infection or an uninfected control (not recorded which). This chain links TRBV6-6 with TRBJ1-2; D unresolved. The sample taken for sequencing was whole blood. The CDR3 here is CASSYGEYGYTF. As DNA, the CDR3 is TGTGCCAGCAGTTACGGGGAGTATGGCTACACCTTC.